The entry that follows covers one T cell receptor (beta chain) sequence. This clonotype was found once. This clone's antigen is unknown. No base quality values were provided; no much bigger clone lies one nucleotide off. One read alone is weak evidence. Peripheral blood CD8+ and CD4+ T cells from healthy donors, Susac syndrome patients and multiple sclerosis patients were profiled using high-throughput TCR beta sequencing. Treatment-naive patients with stable or active relapsing-remitting disease fulfilling revised McDonald criteria were used as multiple sclerosis controls. Bulk CD8+ and CD4+ T cells were purified by magnetic negative isolation, while CD8+ TEMRA cells were enriched using FACS. Blood was drawn into EDTA tubes, processed within 24 hours, and PBMCs were isolated by density gradient centrifugation. PBMCs intended for TCR sequencing were frozen in liquid nitrogen and were later thawed in a 37 degrees C water bath. The sorted or isolated CD4+, CD8+ and CD8+ TEMRA cells had a purity of 90% or higher.

The data stem from a study of CD8 T cells in Susac syndrome (dated by TCRdb to about 2019). About the full investigation: The study used repertoire sequencing to test whether antigen drove CD8+ T cell activation and differentiation in Susac syndrome.

RNA was extracted using the RNeasy kit, and roughly 0.45 to 1 ug of the RNA was reverse transcribed with random hexamers. The immunoSEQ multiplex PCR assay, which covers 54 Vbeta and 13 Jbeta segments, was used to amplify TCR beta CDR3 regions. PCR amplification bias was corrected using a synthetic template baseline for primer optimization and computational correction. The original pipeline was this. Only productive sequences were kept, with reads annotated to V, D and J genes according to IMGT and analyzed in immunoSEQ Analyzer. Clonality was calculated as one minus the Shannon entropy normalized by log2 of the number of productive unique sequences. Public and private clones were assessed among the 100 most prevalent clones of each patient and control. Clones were defined as Susac-specific when absent from the healthy and MS cohorts, from about a thousand published viral clones and from other ImmuneACCESS disease sequences. TCRdb redid the processing of the public reads, applying fastp at Q25 and MiXCR, and retained in-frame beta chains. CDR3 protein sequences are deduplicated, and each keeps its most common genes and DNA. The V and J calls come from TCRdb's annotation, not from the publication. The sample data list about 200,000 distinct CDR3 sequences, and just under 95% of these were observed just once. The ten largest clones take up around 0.082% of the sample.

General study outcomes and caveats: The number of individuals in the TCR sequencing and HLA analysis was recognized as being relatively small.

The clonotype comes from a human donor with multiple sclerosis. What was sequenced was CD4+ T cells from PBMCs.

The bases read TGCAGTGCTAGTCGGTTGAGCGGGGGGGCTAGGGATACGCAGTATTTT. The encoded protein is CSASRLSGGARDTQYF. The rearrangement joined TRBV20-1 to TRBJ2-3; 10 junctional bases match TRBD2. The germline V gene (reference sequence) sets CDR1 to DFQATT and CDR2 to SNEGSKA. V has 3 bases trimmed and J has 6 bases trimmed; junction bases matching no gene number 12. The CDR3, from cysteine to phenylalanine, totals 16 residues. Left in the record is the CDR3 DNA by itself, 48 bases read in frame from the first base.